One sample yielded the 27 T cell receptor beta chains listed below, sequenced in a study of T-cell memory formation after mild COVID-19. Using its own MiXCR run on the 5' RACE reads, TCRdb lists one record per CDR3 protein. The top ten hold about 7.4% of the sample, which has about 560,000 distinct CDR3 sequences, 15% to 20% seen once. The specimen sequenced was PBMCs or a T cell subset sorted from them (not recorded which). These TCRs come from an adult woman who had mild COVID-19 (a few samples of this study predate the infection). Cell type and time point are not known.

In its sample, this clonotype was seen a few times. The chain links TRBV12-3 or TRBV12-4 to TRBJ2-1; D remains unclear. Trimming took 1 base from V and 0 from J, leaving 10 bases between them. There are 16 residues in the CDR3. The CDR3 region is CASSLVFLSSYNEQFF. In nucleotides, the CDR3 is TGTGCCAGCAGTTTAGTCTTTCTGAGCTCCTACAATGAGCAGTTCTTC.

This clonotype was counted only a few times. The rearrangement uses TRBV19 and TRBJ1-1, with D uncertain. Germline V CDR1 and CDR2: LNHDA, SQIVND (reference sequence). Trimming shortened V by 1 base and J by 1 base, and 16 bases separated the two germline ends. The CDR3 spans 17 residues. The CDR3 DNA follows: TGTGCCAGTAGTATAGGACTGCGAGAGCCATCGAACACTGAAGCTTTCTTT. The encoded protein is CASSIGLREPSNTEAFF.

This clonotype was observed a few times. The CDR3 DNA reads as TGCGCCAGCAGCTTGGCCCTTGGACAGGGGTACGAGCAGTACTTC. It translates to CASSLALGQGYEQYF. The chain is built from TRBV5-1 and TRBJ2-7, with TRBD1 matching 9 bases. The CDR3 is 15 amino acids. Per germline, CDR1 SGHRS and CDR2 YFSETQ. The V segment lost 0 bases and the J segment 4 bases; nucleotides outside the gene matches: 5.

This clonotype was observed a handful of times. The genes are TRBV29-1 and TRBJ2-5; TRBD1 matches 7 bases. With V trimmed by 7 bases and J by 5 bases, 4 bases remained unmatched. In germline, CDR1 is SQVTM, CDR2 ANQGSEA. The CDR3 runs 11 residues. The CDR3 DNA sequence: TGCAGCGCACTGACAGGGGAGACCCAGTACTTC. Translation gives CSALTGETQYF. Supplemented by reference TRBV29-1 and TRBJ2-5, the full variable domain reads SAVISQKPSRDICQRGTSLTIQCQVDSQVTMMFWYRQQPGQSLTLIATANQGSEATYESGFVIDKFPISRPNLTFSTLTVSNMSPEDSSIYLCSALTGETQYFGPGTRLLVL.

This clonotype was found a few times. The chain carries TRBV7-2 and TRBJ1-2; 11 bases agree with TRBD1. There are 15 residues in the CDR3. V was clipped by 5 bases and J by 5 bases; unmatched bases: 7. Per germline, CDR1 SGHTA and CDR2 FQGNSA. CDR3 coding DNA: TGTGCCAGCAGCGACGGACAGGGGGCGGGTTATGGCTACACCTTC. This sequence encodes CASSDGQGAGYGYTF.

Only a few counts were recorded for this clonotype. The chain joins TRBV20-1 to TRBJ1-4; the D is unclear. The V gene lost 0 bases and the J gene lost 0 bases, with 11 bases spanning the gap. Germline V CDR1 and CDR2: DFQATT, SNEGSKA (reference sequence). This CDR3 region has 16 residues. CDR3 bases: TGCAGTGCTAGAGACGCCTACGGTGCAACTAATGAAAAACTGTTTTTT. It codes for CSARDAYGATNEKLFF.

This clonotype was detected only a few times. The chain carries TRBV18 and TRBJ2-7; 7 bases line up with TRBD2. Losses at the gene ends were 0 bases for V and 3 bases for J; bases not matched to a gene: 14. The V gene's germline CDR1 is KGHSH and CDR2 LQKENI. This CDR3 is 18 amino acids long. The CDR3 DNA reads TGTGCCAGCTCACCACCGGGCGTTTCGCGGGAGTCCCACTACGAGCAGTACTTC. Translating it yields CASSPPGVSRESHYEQYF.

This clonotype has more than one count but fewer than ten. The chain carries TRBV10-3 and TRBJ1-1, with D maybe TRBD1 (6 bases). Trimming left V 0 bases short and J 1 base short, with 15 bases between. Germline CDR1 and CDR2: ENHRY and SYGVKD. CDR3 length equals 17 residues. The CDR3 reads CAISESGAGPENTEAFF. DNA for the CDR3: TGTGCCATCAGTGAGTCGGGGGCGGGGCCGGAGAACACTGAAGCTTTCTTT.

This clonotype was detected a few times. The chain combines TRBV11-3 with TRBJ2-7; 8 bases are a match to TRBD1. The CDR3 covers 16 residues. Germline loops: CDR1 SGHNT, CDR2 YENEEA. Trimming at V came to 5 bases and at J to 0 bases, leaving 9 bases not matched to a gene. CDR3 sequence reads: CASSKTGTGASYEQYF. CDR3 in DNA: TGTGCCAGCAGCAAGACCGGGACAGGAGCCTCCTACGAGCAGTACTTC.

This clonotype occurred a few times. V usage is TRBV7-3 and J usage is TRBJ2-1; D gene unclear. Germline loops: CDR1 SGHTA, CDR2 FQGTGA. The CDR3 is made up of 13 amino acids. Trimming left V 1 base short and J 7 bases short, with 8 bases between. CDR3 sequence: CASSLRTANEQFF. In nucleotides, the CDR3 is TGTGCCAGCAGCTTAAGGACCGCTAATGAGCAGTTCTTC.

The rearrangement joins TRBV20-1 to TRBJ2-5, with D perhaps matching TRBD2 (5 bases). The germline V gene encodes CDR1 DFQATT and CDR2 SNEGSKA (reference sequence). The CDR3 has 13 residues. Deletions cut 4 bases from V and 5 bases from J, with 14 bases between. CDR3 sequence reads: CSAKATSGETQYF. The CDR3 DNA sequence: TGCAGTGCTAAAGCGACCTCGGGGGAGACCCAGTACTTC.

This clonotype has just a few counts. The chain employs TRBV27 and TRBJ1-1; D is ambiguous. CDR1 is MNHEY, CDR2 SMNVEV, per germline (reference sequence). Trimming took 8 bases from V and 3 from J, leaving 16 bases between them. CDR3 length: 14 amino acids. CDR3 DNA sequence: TGTGCCAGCTTAACCAGGCGGGGAGACACTGAAGCTTTCTTT. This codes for CASLTRRGDTEAFF.

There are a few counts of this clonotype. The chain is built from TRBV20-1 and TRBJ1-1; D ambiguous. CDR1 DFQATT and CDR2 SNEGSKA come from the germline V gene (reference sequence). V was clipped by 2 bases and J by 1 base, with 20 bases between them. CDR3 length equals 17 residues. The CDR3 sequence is CSARLPPRPERNTEAFF. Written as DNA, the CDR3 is TGCAGTGCTAGACTTCCCCCGAGACCCGAGAGGAACACTGAAGCTTTCTTT.

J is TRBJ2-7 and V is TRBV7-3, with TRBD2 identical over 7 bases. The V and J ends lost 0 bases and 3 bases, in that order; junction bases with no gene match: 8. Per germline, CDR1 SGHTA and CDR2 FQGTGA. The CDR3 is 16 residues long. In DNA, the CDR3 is TGTGCCAGCAGCTTAACTGGGTCTAGCGGTCGCTACGAGCAGTACTTC. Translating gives CASSLTGSSGRYEQYF.

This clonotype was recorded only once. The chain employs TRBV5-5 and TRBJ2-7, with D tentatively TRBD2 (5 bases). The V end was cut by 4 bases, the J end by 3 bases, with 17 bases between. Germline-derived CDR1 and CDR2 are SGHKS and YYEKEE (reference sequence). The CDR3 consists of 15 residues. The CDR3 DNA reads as TGTGCCAGCAGCCCTGCCCCTACCGGGAACTACGAGCAGTACTTC. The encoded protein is CASSPAPTGNYEQYF.

The CDR3 nucleotides read TGTGCCAGCAGCGTAGAAGAGGGAGAAGACGAGCAGTACTTC. This codes for CASSVEEGEDEQYF. V usage is TRBV9 and J usage is TRBJ2-7, with D tentatively TRBD2 (5 bases). Germline V gives CDR1 SGDLS, CDR2 YYNGEE. Trimming shortened V by 0 bases and J by 5 bases, and 12 bases separated the two germline ends. This CDR3 has 14 residues.

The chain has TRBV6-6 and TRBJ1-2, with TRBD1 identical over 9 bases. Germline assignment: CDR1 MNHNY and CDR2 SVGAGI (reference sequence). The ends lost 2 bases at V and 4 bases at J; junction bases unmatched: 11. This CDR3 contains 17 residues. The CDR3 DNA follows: TGTGCCAGCAGTTACATCTGGGACAGGGAGTATAGCTATGGCTACACCTTC. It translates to CASSYIWDREYSYGYTF.

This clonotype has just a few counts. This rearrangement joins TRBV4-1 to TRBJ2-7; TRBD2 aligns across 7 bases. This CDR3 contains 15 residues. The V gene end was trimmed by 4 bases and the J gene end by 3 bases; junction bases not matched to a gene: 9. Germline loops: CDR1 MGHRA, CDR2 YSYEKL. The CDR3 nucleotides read TGCGCCAGCAGCCCAGCACCGACTAGCAGCTACGAGCAGTACTTC. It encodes CASSPAPTSSYEQYF.

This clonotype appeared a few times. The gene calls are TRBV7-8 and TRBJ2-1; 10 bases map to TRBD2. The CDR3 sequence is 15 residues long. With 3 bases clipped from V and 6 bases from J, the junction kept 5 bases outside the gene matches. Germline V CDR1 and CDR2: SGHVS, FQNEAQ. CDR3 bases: TGTGCCAGCAGCTTTCCTAGCGGGAGTTCCAATGAGCAGTTCTTC. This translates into CASSFPSGSSNEQFF.

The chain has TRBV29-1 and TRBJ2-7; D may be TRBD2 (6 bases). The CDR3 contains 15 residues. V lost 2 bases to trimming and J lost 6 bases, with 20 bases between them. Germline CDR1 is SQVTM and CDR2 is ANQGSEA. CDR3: CSVEWQGGYQGEQYF. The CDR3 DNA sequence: TGCAGCGTTGAATGGCAGGGAGGCTACCAGGGCGAGCAGTACTTC.

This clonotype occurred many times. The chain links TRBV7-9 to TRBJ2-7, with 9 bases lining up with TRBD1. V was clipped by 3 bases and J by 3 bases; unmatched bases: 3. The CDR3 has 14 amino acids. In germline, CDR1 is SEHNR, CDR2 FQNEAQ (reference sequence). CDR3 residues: CASSLGQGNYEQYF. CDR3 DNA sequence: TGTGCCAGCAGCTTGGGACAGGGCAACTACGAGCAGTACTTC.

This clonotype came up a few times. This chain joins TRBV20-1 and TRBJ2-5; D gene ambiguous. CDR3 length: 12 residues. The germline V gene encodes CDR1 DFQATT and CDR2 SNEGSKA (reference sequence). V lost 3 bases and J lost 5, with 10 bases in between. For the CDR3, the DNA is TGCAGTGCTAGGATCGGCGGCGAGACCCAGTACTTC. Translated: CSARIGGETQYF.

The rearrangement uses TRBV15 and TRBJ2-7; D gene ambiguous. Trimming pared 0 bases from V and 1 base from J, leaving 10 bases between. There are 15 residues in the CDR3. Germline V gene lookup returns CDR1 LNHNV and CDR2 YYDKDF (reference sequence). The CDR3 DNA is TGTGCCACCAGCAGAGATGCCAGCCTTTCCTACGAGCAGTACTTC. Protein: CATSRDASLSYEQYF.

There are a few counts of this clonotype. CDR3 bases: TGTGCCAGCAGCCAACAGCCGAACACTGAAGCTTTCTTT. This sequence encodes CASSQQPNTEAFF. V gene TRBV7-2 combines with J gene TRBJ1-1, with D unresolved. The germline V and J ends were trimmed by 5 bases and 1 base, with 8 bases remaining between them. Per germline, CDR1 SGHTA and CDR2 FQGNSA. The CDR3 runs 13 residues.

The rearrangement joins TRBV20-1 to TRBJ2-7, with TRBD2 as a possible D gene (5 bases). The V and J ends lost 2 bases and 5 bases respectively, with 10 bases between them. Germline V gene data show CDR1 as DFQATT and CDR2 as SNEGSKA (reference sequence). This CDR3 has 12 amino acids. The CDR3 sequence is CSARRPGNEQYF. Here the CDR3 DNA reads TGCAGTGCTAGACGCCCGGGGAACGAGCAGTACTTC.

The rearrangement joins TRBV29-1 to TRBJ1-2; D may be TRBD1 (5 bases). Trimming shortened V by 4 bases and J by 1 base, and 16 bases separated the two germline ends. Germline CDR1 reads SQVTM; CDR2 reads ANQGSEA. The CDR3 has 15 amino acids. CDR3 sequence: CSVVADSVINYGYTF. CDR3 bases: TGCAGCGTTGTTGCTGACAGCGTGATTAACTATGGCTACACCTTC.

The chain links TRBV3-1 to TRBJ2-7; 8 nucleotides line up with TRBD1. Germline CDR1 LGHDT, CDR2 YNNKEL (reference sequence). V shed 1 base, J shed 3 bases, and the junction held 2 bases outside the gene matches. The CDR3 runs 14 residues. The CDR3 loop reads CASSQGTGIYEQYF. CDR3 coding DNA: TGTGCCAGCAGCCAAGGGACAGGGATCTACGAGCAGTACTTC.